This note documents a single T cell receptor (beta chain) sequence. Its antigen is undetermined. The data were obtained in a study of CD8 T cells in ankylosing spondylitis. By quantitative 5'-RACE with molecular barcodes, the TCR beta libraries were made. Via MiXCR, TCRdb re-called the 5' RACE reads, giving one row per CDR3 protein. The sample carries fewer than 750,000 distinct CDR3 sequences, 15% to 20% recorded once. V dropped 2 bases and J dropped 4 bases, with 14 bases sitting between them. CDR3 length: 15 residues. The germline V gene encodes CDR1 MDHEN and CDR2 SYDVKM. Study-wide results and caveats: Clones linked with disease were CD8+ and fairly uncommon in the peripheral blood. In synovial fluid and blood from reactive arthritis, some motif variants were previously reported. From matched ankylosing spondylitis synovial fluid, disease-linked clones were reportedly recovered at significantly enriched levels. Roughly eight highly homologous variants made up a TCR beta motif that seemed to typify ankylosing spondylitis blood.

The sequenced material came from blood, either unsorted or a sorted T cell fraction (not recorded which). The chain links TRBV28 to TRBJ1-1, with D uncertain. The clonotype originates from a male donor with ankylosing spondylitis. DNA for the CDR3: TGTGCCAGCAGTTTAATCTCACCGGCGGGCACTGAAGCTTTCTTT. It yields the protein CASSLISPAGTEAFF.